This TCR delta chain was obtained from a study of gamma-delta T cells after stem cell transplantation. TCRdb called clones anew from the RT-PCR reads with CATT. The top ten hold 45% to 50% of the sample, which has some 1,400 delta-chain clones, 45% to 50% seen once. V lost 5 bases, J lost 1 base, and 23 bases lay in between. The CDR3 covers 18 residues. The germline gives CDR1 TSWWSYY, CDR2 QGS. By share, this clone ranks as large. The TCR originated in a human donor. It is not recorded whose cells these are; they may come from a transplant donor. The sample comprised gamma-delta T cells. V and J are TRDV1 and TRDJ1; tentative D call: TRDD2 (5 bases). As DNA, the CDR3 is TGTGCTCTTGGGCCAACCTACAGTCCGGGGTTCAGCACCGATAAACTCATCTTT. Translating gives CALGPTYSPGFSTDKLIF.